Following are 19 T cell receptor beta chains from one sample sequenced in a study of a mutant IDH1 vaccine in newly diagnosed glioma. Assay: immunoSEQ multiplex PCR; the TCRdb copy retains only in-frame clones and omits some. The table shows around 9,800 clones, with 88% occurring only once. The time point: week 23, last vaccination. The vaccine gave 300 ug of a 20-mer mutant IDH1 peptide subcutaneously per dose. Antigens for these TCRs are unknown. Sequences were derived from PBMCs, sampled from a glioma patient whose treatment included an IDH1 peptide vaccine. The receptors stem from a woman aged 40 to 50 with glioma. Some clones in this sample may be carry-over from other donors' samples.

The CDR3: CASSITGTYNEQFF. In DNA, the CDR3 is TGTGCCAGTAGTATCACCGGGACCTACAATGAGCAGTTCTTC. The chain joins TRBV19 to TRBJ2-1; perhaps TRBD2 as D (5 bases). The CDR3 extends over 14 amino acids. From germline, CDR1 is LNHDA and CDR2 SQIVND (reference sequence). V dropped 3 bases and J dropped 2 bases, with 8 bases sitting between them.

This clone came up a few times. The chain couples TRBV7-3 to TRBJ2-7; 8 bases match TRBD1. Trimming removed 6 bases from V and 4 bases from J; junction bases left unmatched: 11. The CDR3 has 15 residues. The germline V gene encodes CDR1 SGHTA and CDR2 FQGTGA. The DNA of the CDR3 is TGTGCCAGCAGTCCCGGGACAGGTCTTTTTTACGAGCAGTACTTC. Translating gives CASSPGTGLFYEQYF.

The V and J genes are TRBV7-3 and TRBJ1-1; TRBD1 matches 9 bases. The CDR3 extends over 15 amino acids. The trim removed 5 bases at V and 2 bases at J, leaving 6 bases unmatched. Germline CDR1 reads SGHTA; CDR2 reads FQGTGA. As DNA, the CDR3 is TGTGCCAGCAGCCCTACAGGGGGCATCAACACTGAAGCTTTCTTT. Amino acids: CASSPTGGINTEAFF.

This clone has a single count. V and J are TRBV13 and TRBJ2-7; D not resolved. This CDR3 is 15 amino acids long. Looked up from germline, CDR1 is PRHDT and CDR2 is FYEKMQ (reference sequence). Trimming removed 4 bases at V and 6 bases at J, with 19 bases between. The CDR3 coding sequence is TGTGCCAGCAGCTCCCGCCCAACCCCTGAGAGCGAGCAGTACTTC. This gives the protein CASSSRPTPESEQYF.

The rearrangement uses TRBV5-1 and TRBJ2-3; 9 nucleotides line up with TRBD2. Germline V lookup: CDR1 SGHRS, CDR2 YFSETQ. This CDR3 has 16 amino acids. J was trimmed by 2 bases and V by 2 bases; bases with no gene match: 6. The CDR3 nucleotides are TGCGCCAGCAGCTTAACGGCTAGCGGGGTCACAGATACGCAGTATTTT. This encodes CASSLTASGVTDTQYF.

The DNA of the CDR3 is TGTGCCAGTGGACTAGCGGGGGGCGTGGAGACCCAGTACTTC. Its translation: CASGLAGGVETQYF. The genes are TRBV6-1 and TRBJ2-5, with 14 bases lining up with TRBD2. The length of the CDR3 is 14 residues. The junction had 5 bases not matched to a gene; V was cut back by 9 bases and J by 5 bases. Germline V gene data show CDR1 as MNHNS and CDR2 as SASEGT.

The J gene is TRBJ2-1, the V gene TRBV29-1, with D possibly TRBD1 on 5 matching bases. Germline CDR1 reads SQVTM; CDR2 reads ANQGSEA. The CDR3 has 14 residues. The V end was cut by 5 bases, the J end by 4 bases, with 15 bases between. The CDR3 DNA follows: TGCAGCGTTATTTACGACAGTTCTTACAATGAGCAGTTCTTC. Protein: CSVIYDSSYNEQFF.

This chain joins TRBV13 and TRBJ2-1, with D perhaps TRBD2 (7 bases). V lost 5 bases to trimming and J lost 9 bases, with 23 bases between them. The CDR3 is 16 amino acids. Per germline, CDR1 PRHDT and CDR2 FYEKMQ (reference sequence). The CDR3 DNA reads as TGTGCCAGCAGCGATAGGGGGTGGGGCGGGAGTTCTGAGCAGTTCTTC. Its translation: CASSDRGWGGSSEQFF.

This chain joins TRBV2 and TRBJ2-7; D is possibly TRBD2 (6 bases). In germline, CDR1 is SNHLY, CDR2 FYNNEI. There are 12 residues in the CDR3. Trimming left V 7 bases short and J 3 bases short, with 10 bases between. The DNA for the CDR3 is TGTGCCAGCAAGCCGGGAGACTACGAGCAGTACTTC. Its protein product is CASKPGDYEQYF. Variable domain in full (rest from reference TRBV2 and TRBJ2-7): EPEVTQTPSHQVTQMGQEVILRCVPISNHLYFYWYRQILGQKVEFLVSFYNNEISEKSEIFDDQFSVERPDGSNFTLKIRSTKLEDSAMYFCASKPGDYEQYFGPGTRLTVT.

This chain connects TRBV18 to TRBJ1-1, with D hard to call. The ends were cut back, 6 bases at V and 2 bases at J, with 13 bases in the middle. The CDR3 has 14 residues. Germline V gene sequence: CDR1 KGHSH, CDR2 LQKENI. The CDR3 DNA sequence: TGTGCCAGCTCTCTAAAGGCTACCAACACTGAAGCTTTCTTT. Protein product: CASSLKATNTEAFF.

The gene calls are TRBV2 and TRBJ2-2; tentative D call: TRBD2 (7 bases). Trimming pared 5 bases from V and 8 bases from J, leaving 15 bases between. Germline V lookup: CDR1 SNHLY, CDR2 FYNNEI. The length of the CDR3 is 14 residues. CDR3 residues: CASSPLGGAGELFF. The CDR3 nucleotides read TGTGCCAGCAGTCCCTTAGGGGGGGCTGGGGAGCTGTTTTTT.

The rearrangement links TRBV25-1 to TRBJ1-5, with 9 bases lining up with TRBD1. The length of the CDR3 is 18 residues. From germline, CDR1 is MGHDK and CDR2 SYGVNS. Trimming at V came to 8 bases and at J to 1 base, leaving 15 bases not matched to a gene. In nucleotides, the CDR3 is TGTGCCAGCGGGGGCCTCCGGGACAGGGTGGGGAGCAATCAGCCCCAGCATTTT. This translates into CASGGLRDRVGSNQPQHF.

V and J are TRBV4-1 and TRBJ2-7, with 9 bases identical to TRBD2. V lost 2 bases to trimming and J lost 7 bases; unmatched junction nucleotides: 15. Per the germline V gene, CDR1 is MGHRA and CDR2 is YSYEKL. There are 17 residues in the CDR3. The CDR3 protein is CASSQKGSLAGTGEQYF. DNA for the CDR3: TGCGCCAGCAGCCAAAAAGGGTCGCTAGCGGGAACGGGGGAGCAGTACTTC.

V usage is TRBV30 and J usage is TRBJ1-2; TRBD1 agrees at 8 bases. The CDR3 sequence is 12 residues long. From germline, CDR1 is GTSNPN and CDR2 SVGIG (reference sequence). CDR3 DNA sequence: TGTGCGTCGGAGACAGGGGAGCGGGGCTACACCTTC. Protein product: CASETGERGYTF.

The CDR3 loop is CASSRGTATNEKLFF. Here the CDR3 DNA reads TGTGCCAGCAGCAGGGGCACGGCAACTAATGAAAAACTGTTTTTT. V is TRBV2 and J is TRBJ1-4; a weak D match, TRBD1 (6 bases). The germline CDR1 and CDR2 sequences are SNHLY and FYNNEI. The CDR3 sequence is 15 residues long. The V and J ends lost 6 bases and 0 bases respectively, with 11 bases between them.

This clone was seen a handful of times. This chain uses TRBV7-9 with TRBJ1-2; D is possibly TRBD1 (6 bases). The CDR3 spans 15 residues. V lost 6 bases to trimming and J lost 3 bases, with 17 bases between them. Germline V CDR1 and CDR2: SEHNR, FQNEAQ (reference sequence). For the CDR3, the DNA is TGTGCCAGCAGACCTAAACGGGACACCCACTATGGCTACACCTTC. Encoded protein: CASRPKRDTHYGYTF.

The V gene is TRBV5-1, the J gene TRBJ1-2, with D possibly being TRBD1 (5 bases). The CDR3 runs to 14 residues. Per germline, CDR1 SGHRS and CDR2 YFSETQ. The ends were cut back, 6 bases at V and 4 bases at J, with 16 bases in the middle. The CDR3 protein is CASTDGGEIYGYTF. CDR3 in DNA: TGCGCCAGCACTGATGGGGGGGAAATCTATGGCTACACCTTC.

The CDR3 region has the DNA TGTGCCAGTAGTCGCGGAGTGGTCTCTGGAAACACCATATATTTT. Residues: CASSRGVVSGNTIYF. This sequence joins TRBV19 and TRBJ1-3, with D unresolved. Trimming took off 5 bases at V and 0 bases at J, with 11 bases between the two ends. This CDR3 contains 15 residues. Germline CDR1 is LNHDA and CDR2 is SQIVND (reference sequence).

This chain joins TRBV15 and TRBJ2-4; 9 bases agree with TRBD1. The CDR3 has 19 amino acids. Losses at the gene ends were 1 base for V and 3 bases for J; bases not matched to a gene: 13. The germline V gene has CDR1 LNHNV and CDR2 YYDKDF (reference sequence). The CDR3 bases are TGTGCCACCAGCAGAGGGCGCGGGACAGGGACGTTGGACAAAAACATTCAGTACTTC. This gives the protein CATSRGRGTGTLDKNIQYF.